The 24 T cell receptor beta chains listed next were all sequenced from one sample in a study of T cell responses to AZD1222 COVID-19 vaccine. Sequencing was performed with immunoSEQ multiplex PCR; in TCRdb, only in-frame clones are kept and a portion is missing. The table lists some 70,000 clones, 80% of them singletons. Sequenced here: peripheral blood, sampled 28 days after the second AZD1222 dose. The receptors derive from an adult who received the AZD1222 COVID-19 vaccine.

The rearrangement uses TRBV12-3 or TRBV12-4 and TRBJ2-3; D is perhaps TRBD1 (5 bases). The CDR3 is made up of 13 amino acids. V gave up 6 bases and J gave up 2 bases, with 9 bases separating them. CDR3 loop: CASRTTDTDTQYF. For the CDR3, the DNA is TGTGCCAGCAGAACGACAGACACAGATACGCAGTATTTT.

There are a few counts of this clone. The genes are TRBV4-1 and TRBJ2-1, with 10 nucleotides matching TRBD2. Germline CDR1 and CDR2: MGHRA and YSYEKL. This CDR3 has 17 residues. The ends lost 4 bases at V and 5 bases at J; junction bases unmatched: 11. CDR3: CASSLSGLAGENNEQFF. The CDR3 coding sequence is TGCGCCAGCAGCCTCTCTGGGCTAGCGGGGGAGAACAATGAGCAGTTCTTC.

The gene calls are TRBV5-4 and TRBJ2-2; D call uncertain. Per germline, CDR1 SGHNT and CDR2 YYREEE (reference sequence). There are 15 residues in the CDR3. V lost 2 bases and J 2 bases, leaving 10 bases between the germline ends. DNA for the CDR3: TGTGCCAGCAGCTTCGTAGACACCAACACCGGGGAGCTGTTTTTT. It encodes CASSFVDTNTGELFF.

The chain employs TRBV2 and TRBJ2-1, with D unresolved. This CDR3 contains 13 residues. Trimming pared 4 bases from V and 5 bases from J, leaving 9 bases between. Per germline, CDR1 SNHLY and CDR2 FYNNEI. The CDR3 loop is CASSVGRNNEQFF. CDR3 nucleotides: TGTGCCAGCAGTGTGGGCAGAAACAATGAGCAGTTCTTC.

The chain is built from TRBV2 and TRBJ2-3; 10 positions agree with TRBD2. This CDR3 comprises 19 residues. CDR1 SNHLY and CDR2 FYNNEI come from the germline V gene. Trimming cost V 3 bases and J 0 bases; bases outside gene matches: 12. The CDR3: CASSDGPPSGGYSTDTQYF. The CDR3 DNA reads as TGTGCCAGCAGTGACGGTCCCCCTAGCGGGGGATACAGCACAGATACGCAGTATTTT.

There are a few counts of this clone. The chain joins TRBV11-2 to TRBJ2-7; D not resolved. Germline CDR1 and CDR2: SGHAT and FQNNGV. The V end lost 5 bases, the J end lost 5 bases, and 7 bases lay between the germline ends. The CDR3 totals 11 residues. The chain's CDR3 is CASSAYNEQYF. For the CDR3, the DNA is TGTGCCAGCAGCGCCTACAACGAGCAGTACTTC.

The genes are TRBV4-3 and TRBJ2-5, with D perhaps TRBD2 (7 bases). The CDR3 is made up of 14 amino acids. Germline V gene data show CDR1 as LGHNA and CDR2 as YSLEER. V shed 1 base and J shed 5 bases, with 11 bases lying between them. In DNA form, the CDR3 reads TGCGCCAGCAGCCAAGGGGGGGGCTGGGAGACCCAGTACTTC. This codes for CASSQGGGWETQYF.

This chain connects TRBV6-5 to TRBJ1-6; D is uncertain. Germline V gene sequence: CDR1 MNHEY, CDR2 SVGAGI. The germline V and J ends were trimmed by 5 bases and 0 bases, with 8 bases remaining between them. This CDR3 is built from 15 residues. CDR3 sequence reads: CASSRPSSYNSPLHF. CDR3 in DNA: TGTGCCAGCAGTCGCCCAAGCTCCTATAATTCACCCCTCCACTTT.

This clone has a count of ten or more. At one end, the junction sequence differs from germline, possibly due to a read error. The chain recombines TRBV7-9 with TRBJ1-2, with TRBD1 matching over 7 bases. Per germline, CDR1 SEHNR and CDR2 FQNEAQ (reference sequence). The CDR3 consists of 12 residues. CDR3 bases: TGTGCCAGCAGCGAAGACAGGGTGGAGGTTCACTTC. Encoded protein: CASSEDRVEVHF.

J is TRBJ1-1 and V is TRBV7-8; D unclear. Germline assignment: CDR1 SGHVS and CDR2 FQNEAQ. V was shortened by 5 bases and J by 4 bases, with 11 bases between the two germline ends. The CDR3 contains 13 residues. The CDR3: CASSRGISTEAFF. CDR3 in DNA: TGTGCCAGCAGCCGAGGGATAAGCACTGAAGCTTTCTTT.

The V and J genes are TRBV3-1 (or the pseudogene TRBV3-2) and TRBJ1-5, with 9 bases aligning to TRBD1. This CDR3 has 14 residues. CDR1 and CDR2 (germline): LGHDT, YNNKEL (reference sequence). Germline trimming cut 8 bases from V and 7 bases from J; bases unmatched to any gene: 9. CDR3 amino acids: CASCSDRGNQPQHF. Here the CDR3 DNA reads TGTGCCAGCTGTTCCGACAGGGGGAACCAGCCCCAGCATTTT.

The chain combines TRBV19 with TRBJ2-7; weak D call: TRBD1 (6 bases). The CDR3 runs to 13 residues. V gave up 3 bases and J gave up 5 bases, with 11 bases separating them. Germline assignment: CDR1 LNHDA and CDR2 SQIVND (reference sequence). The CDR3 region has the DNA TGTGCCAGTAGTATCACAGGGCTCAACGAGCAGTACTTC. It yields the protein CASSITGLNEQYF.

V gene TRBV4-3 combines with J gene TRBJ1-2; 9 bases map to TRBD1. CDR3 length: 16 residues. Germline V gene sequence: CDR1 LGHNA, CDR2 YSLEER. V was clipped by 6 bases and J by 4 bases; unmatched bases: 12. CDR3 in amino acids: CASSQRGTGLIYGYTF. Here the CDR3 DNA reads TGCGCCAGCAGTCAACGGGGGACAGGGCTAATCTATGGCTACACCTTC.

The chain uses TRBV2 and TRBJ2-3; no clear D gene. The ends were cut back, 7 bases at V and 0 bases at J, with 8 bases in the middle. The V gene's germline CDR1 is SNHLY and CDR2 FYNNEI. This CDR3 has 13 amino acids. CDR3 sequence: CASNAASTDTQYF. Here the CDR3 DNA reads TGTGCCAGCAACGCGGCCAGCACAGATACGCAGTATTTT.

This clone was seen just once. The V call is TRBV5-8, the J call TRBJ1-5; D not certain. Germline CDR1 reads SGHTS; CDR2 reads YDEGEE. The CDR3 is 14 residues long. V was shortened by 2 bases and J by 4 bases, with 10 bases between the two germline ends. CDR3 region: CASSLRWENQPQHF. In DNA form, the CDR3 reads TGTGCCAGCAGCTTAAGGTGGGAAAATCAGCCCCAGCATTTT.

The rearrangement links TRBV29-1 to TRBJ2-2; D uncertain. The CDR3 spans 11 residues. Germline V CDR1 and CDR2: SQVTM, ANQGSEA. V shed 6 bases and J shed 5 bases, with 7 bases lying between them. CDR3 nucleotide sequence: TGCAGCGTCGTCAGAACCGGGGAGCTGTTTTTT. Protein: CSVVRTGELFF.

The chain is built from TRBV12-3 or TRBV12-4 and TRBJ2-7; D not certain. The CDR3 totals 12 residues. Trimming removed 6 bases from V and 0 bases from J, with 6 bases in between. CDR3 loop: CASSTSSYEQYF. For the CDR3, the DNA is TGTGCCAGCAGCACGAGCTCCTACGAGCAGTACTTC.

The chain is built from TRBV11-3 and TRBJ2-1; TRBD2 matches at 8 bases. V lost 6 bases to trimming and J lost 0 bases; unmatched junction nucleotides: 7. CDR3 length equals 16 residues. From germline, CDR1 is SGHNT and CDR2 YENEEA. CDR3 sequence (DNA): TGTGCCAGCAGTTATAGCGGGGTAAGCTCCTACAATGAGCAGTTCTTC. The encoded protein is CASSYSGVSSYNEQFF.

The chain combines TRBV6-5 with TRBJ1-1, with 8 nucleotides matching TRBD1. The CDR3 runs 15 residues. V was pared by 7 bases and J by 4 bases, with 11 bases of the junction left unmatched. CDR1 MNHEY and CDR2 SVGAGI come from the germline V gene. CDR3 sequence: CASTRGQGGSTEAFF. The CDR3 DNA sequence: TGTGCCAGCACCCGAGGACAGGGAGGTTCCACTGAAGCTTTCTTT.

The rearrangement uses TRBV9 and TRBJ1-1; D possibly corresponds to TRBD1 (6 bases). The germline gives CDR1 SGDLS, CDR2 YYNGEE. V dropped 4 bases and J dropped 6 bases, with 13 bases sitting between them. This CDR3 contains 13 residues. DNA of the CDR3: TGTGCCAGCAGCACCGGGACAAGACCTGAAGCTTTCTTT. Protein product: CASSTGTRPEAFF.

The chain recombines TRBV10-3 with TRBJ1-3, with a tentative D call TRBD1 (6 bases). Germline V gene data show CDR1 as ENHRY and CDR2 as SYGVKD. Deletions cut 4 bases from V and 0 bases from J, with 13 bases between. The CDR3 loop spans 16 amino acids. CDR3 amino acids: CAISGTAYYSGNTIYF. The CDR3 DNA follows: TGTGCCATCAGTGGGACAGCATACTACTCTGGAAACACCATATATTTT.

This clone was counted once. The V and J genes are TRBV18 and TRBJ1-5, with TRBD1 as a possible D gene (6 bases). CDR3 length: 13 residues. The V end was cut by 3 bases, the J end by 6 bases, with 9 bases between. Germline CDR1 KGHSH, CDR2 LQKENI. CDR3 in DNA: TGTGCCAGCTCACCTCAGGGGACTCAGCCCCAGCATTTT. Protein product: CASSPQGTQPQHF.

There are a few counts of this clone. The chain links TRBV3-1 (or the pseudogene TRBV3-2) to TRBJ1-1, with no clear D. This CDR3 has 13 residues. V gave up 7 bases and J gave up 4 bases, with 13 bases separating them. Germline V lookup: CDR1 LGHDT, CDR2 YNNKEL (reference sequence). CDR3 sequence: CASTPQPGTEAFF. As DNA, the CDR3 is TGTGCCAGCACCCCTCAACCGGGCACTGAAGCTTTCTTT.

CDR3 coding DNA: TGTGCCAGCAGGTCACTTCGGGACAGGGAAGTCTACGAGCAGTACTTC. Amino acids: CASRSLRDREVYEQYF. The chain links TRBV11-2 to TRBJ2-7; TRBD1 matches 9 bases. The CDR3 loop spans 16 amino acids. The V and J ends lost 6 bases and 3 bases, in that order; junction bases with no gene match: 12. Germline assignment: CDR1 SGHAT and CDR2 FQNNGV.